What follows are 2 T cell receptor beta chains derived from one specimen sequenced in a study of T cell responses to AZD1222 COVID-19 vaccine. TCRdb's copy holds only in-frame clones and misses some; the assay was immunoSEQ multiplex PCR. The table lists around 120,000 clones, approximately 85% of them singletons, with roughly 3.9% in the top ten. The sequences come from peripheral blood, collected on day 0 of MenACWY control vaccination. Every receptor here comes from an adult in good health.

V usage is TRBV11-3 and J usage is TRBJ2-3; TRBD1 might be the D (6 bases). This CDR3 spans 13 amino acids. Germline CDR1 SGHNT, CDR2 YENEEA. V lost 2 bases to trimming and J lost 5 bases, with 8 bases between them. CDR3 sequence (DNA): TGTGCCAGCAGCTTACAACAGGGAGATACGCAGTATTTT. Its protein product is CASSLQQGDTQYF.

This sequence joins TRBV9 and TRBJ2-5; no reliable D call. The CDR3 is 12 residues long. The V end was cut by 2 bases, the J end by 7 bases, with 9 bases between. CDR1 SGDLS and CDR2 YYNGEE come from the germline V gene. CDR3 in DNA: TGTGCCAGCAGCGTTTCGGACGGGACCCAGTACTTC. Translated, it gives CASSVSDGTQYF.